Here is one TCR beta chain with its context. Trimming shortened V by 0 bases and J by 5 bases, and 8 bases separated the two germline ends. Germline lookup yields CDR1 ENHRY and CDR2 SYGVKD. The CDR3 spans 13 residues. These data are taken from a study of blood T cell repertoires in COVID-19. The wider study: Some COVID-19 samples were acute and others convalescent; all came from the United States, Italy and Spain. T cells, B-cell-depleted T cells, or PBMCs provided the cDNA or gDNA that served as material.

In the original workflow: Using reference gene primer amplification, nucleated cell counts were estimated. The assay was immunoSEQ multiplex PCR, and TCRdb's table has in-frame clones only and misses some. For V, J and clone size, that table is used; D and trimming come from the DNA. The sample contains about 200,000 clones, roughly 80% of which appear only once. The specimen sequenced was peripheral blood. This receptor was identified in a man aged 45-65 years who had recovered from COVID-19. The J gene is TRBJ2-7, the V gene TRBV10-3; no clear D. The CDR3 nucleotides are TGTGCCATCAGTGAGTCATCATCGGACGAGCAGTACTTC. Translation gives CAISESSSDEQYF.